These T cell receptor beta chains were read from a single sample in a study of CD8 T cells in Susac syndrome. TCRdb used MiXCR to reprocess the immunoSEQ multiplex PCR reads, holding one entry per CDR3 protein. The sample consists of 95,000 to 150,000 distinct CDR3 sequences, 90% to 95% of them appearing once. Specimen: CD8+ T cells from PBMCs. All receptors derive from a human donor with Susac syndrome. CDR3s include the opening cysteine and the closing phenylalanine or tryptophan. Fields, in order: J gene, D gene, V gene, clone size, CDR3 DNA, CDR3 protein. A D gene is named only where the DNA matches it firmly. Clone sizes are given selectively: once, few, many, or a class where the clone is expanded.

J gene: TRBJ2-1
D gene: TRBD2
V gene: TRBV4-1
clone size: NA
CDR3 DNA: TGCGCCAGCAGCCAAGATAAACTAGCGGGCCGCTCACCACGGAACAATGAGCAGTTCTTC
CDR3 protein: CASSQDKLAGRSPRNNEQFF

J gene: TRBJ1-2
D gene: TRBD1
V gene: TRBV7-3
clone size: once
CDR3 DNA: TGTGCCAGCAGCGGCAAGCCCGGGGACAGGTACTATGGCTACACCTTC
CDR3 protein: CASSGKPGDRYYGYTF

J gene: TRBJ2-2
D gene: NA
V gene: TRBV12-3/TRBV12-4
clone size: NA
CDR3 DNA: TGTGCCAGCAGTCCTATGGCTACGAACACCGGGGAGCTGTTTTTT
CDR3 protein: CASSPMATNTGELFF

J gene: TRBJ2-7
D gene: NA
V gene: TRBV27
clone size: NA
CDR3 DNA: TGTGCCAGCAGTTTGCTTACAGGGATGGAGGACGAGCAGTACTTC
CDR3 protein: CASSLLTGMEDEQYF

J gene: TRBJ1-1
D gene: NA
V gene: TRBV30
clone size: NA
CDR3 DNA: TGTGCCTGGAGTGTACGTGGGGCTGAAGCTTTCTTT
CDR3 protein: CAWSVRGAEAFF

J gene: TRBJ2-7
D gene: TRBD1
V gene: TRBV13
clone size: NA
CDR3 DNA: TGTGCCAGCAGCTCCACGGGACAGGGGACGGCCGAGCAGTACTTC
CDR3 protein: CASSSTGQGTAEQYF

J gene: TRBJ1-1
D gene: NA
V gene: TRBV2
clone size: NA
CDR3 DNA: TGTGCCAGCAGTGGGGAAACAAAGAACACTGAAGCTTTCTTT
CDR3 protein: CASSGETKNTEAFF

J gene: TRBJ1-1
D gene: TRBD1
V gene: TRBV6-5
clone size: NA
CDR3 DNA: TGTGCCAGCCATGTGCCGGGACAGGGGGATTTGGCTTTCTTT
CDR3 protein: CASHVPGQGDLAFF

J gene: TRBJ1-5
D gene: NA
V gene: TRBV12-3/TRBV12-4
clone size: NA
CDR3 DNA: TGTGCCAGCAGTTTATGGGGTTTCGGGCAGCCCCAGCATTTT
CDR3 protein: CASSLWGFGQPQHF

J gene: TRBJ2-2
D gene: TRBD2
V gene: TRBV19
clone size: NA
CDR3 DNA: TGTGCCAGTAGTCACACTAGCGGGGGACACACCGGGGAGCTGTTTTTT
CDR3 protein: CASSHTSGGHTGELFF

J gene: TRBJ2-1
D gene: TRBD2
V gene: TRBV7-6
clone size: once
CDR3 DNA: TGTGCCAGCAGCCACACTAGCGGGATGGGGATCGGGAGTGAGCAGTTCTTC
CDR3 protein: CASSHTSGMGIGSEQFF

J gene: TRBJ2-5
D gene: TRBD2
V gene: TRBV5-4
clone size: NA
CDR3 DNA: TGTGCCAGCAGCTTAGAAGGGACTAGCGCGTACCAAGAGACCCAGTACTTC
CDR3 protein: CASSLEGTSAYQETQYF

J gene: TRBJ2-7
D gene: TRBD1
V gene: TRBV28
clone size: NA
CDR3 DNA: TGTGCCAGCAGTTTAGGCTCGGGACAGGGGACGTACTTC
CDR3 protein: CASSLGSGQGTYF

J gene: TRBJ2-3
D gene: NA
V gene: TRBV12-3/TRBV12-4
clone size: NA
CDR3 DNA: TGTGCCAGCAGTCCCGGCGCCCCCCCCGATACGCAGTATTTT
CDR3 protein: CASSPGAPPDTQYF

J gene: TRBJ2-3
D gene: TRBD2
V gene: TRBV5-1
clone size: NA
CDR3 DNA: TGCGCCAGCCAGCCGGGACTAGCATCGGATACGCAGTATTTT
CDR3 protein: CASQPGLASDTQYF